Below, 20 T cell receptor beta chains from the same sample are listed, as sequenced in a study of T cells expressing NK-cell markers. After re-calling the 5' RACE reads, TCRdb lists one entry per CDR3 protein, DNA absent. The listing records fewer than 400,000 distinct CDR3 sequences. What was sequenced was blood T cells: a sorted CD56 or NKG2C T cell subset, CD4+ or CD8+ T cells, or bulk PBMC T cells (not recorded which). Receptors originate from a woman in her 50s in good health.

This chain joins TRBV3-1 and TRBJ2-3; without DNA, the TCRdb call of TRBD2 cannot be checked. CDR3 length: 17 residues. CDR1 and CDR2 (germline): LGHDT, YNNKEL (reference sequence). The CDR3 sequence is CASSRRPGLPPRDTQYF.

The CDR3 region is CASSPSRAINEQYF. The gene calls are TRBV12-3 or TRBV12-4 and TRBJ2-7; TCRdb picks TRBD2, but there is no DNA to check that call. This CDR3 region has 14 residues.

This CDR3 is CASSQAGGRSETQYF. The chain recombines TRBV3-1 with TRBJ2-5; TCRdb's assignment of TRBD2 cannot be checked, as there is no DNA. Germline CDR1 reads LGHDT; CDR2 reads YNNKEL (reference sequence). CDR3 size: 15 residues.

The rearrangement joins TRBV11-2 to TRBJ2-5; TCRdb indicates TRBD2, and absent DNA this call remains unverified. This CDR3 contains 15 residues. CDR1 and CDR2 from the germline V gene are SGHAT and FQNNGV. The CDR3 sequence is CASSSWRESAETQYF.

The V call is TRBV13, the J call TRBJ2-7; the D call from TCRdb, TRBD2, cannot be confirmed without DNA. The germline V gene encodes CDR1 PRHDT and CDR2 FYEKMQ (reference sequence). CDR3 length: 14 amino acids. The CDR3 spells CASSLVRGGKEQYF.

The V gene is TRBV12-5, the J gene TRBJ1-2; with no DNA, the TCRdb D assignment of TRBD1 cannot be verified. The CDR3 runs 20 residues. Germline V lookup: CDR1 LGHNT, CDR2 FRNRAP. The CDR3 loop is CASGPDSGGTGKFHIYGYTF.

The V call is TRBV5-1, the J call TRBJ2-3; the TCRdb D gene call, TRBD1, has no DNA to confirm it. The CDR3 covers 15 residues. Germline loops: CDR1 SGHRS, CDR2 YFSETQ. The CDR3 loop is CASSLVGTGGDTQYF.

The V gene is TRBV5-1, the J gene TRBJ2-7. The germline gives CDR1 SGHRS, CDR2 YFSETQ. The CDR3 consists of 13 residues. The CDR3 sequence is CASSQPTQKPQYF.

This chain links TRBV20-1 with TRBJ2-3. Germline V lookup: CDR1 DFQATT, CDR2 SNEGSKA (reference sequence). CDR3 size: 14 residues. The CDR3 region is CSARWWGSTDTQYF.

This chain connects TRBV30 to TRBJ2-1; the TRBD1 assignment by TCRdb is unverifiable without DNA. The V gene's germline CDR1 is GTSNPN and CDR2 SVGIG (reference sequence). The CDR3 covers 14 residues. CDR3 sequence reads: CAWLTGGSYSEQFF. Together with reference TRBV30 and TRBJ2-1, the CDR3 gives the full variable domain: SQTIHQWPATLVQPVGSPLSLECTVEGTSNPNLYWYRQAAGRGLQLLFYSVGIGQISSEVPQNLSASRPQDRQFILSSKKLLLSDSGFYLCAWLTGGSYSEQFFGPGTRLTVL.

The rearrangement links TRBV4-1 to TRBJ1-2; with no DNA, the TCRdb D assignment of TRBD1 cannot be verified. Germline V CDR1 and CDR2: MGHRA, YSYEKL. The CDR3 length is 16 residues. The CDR3 loop is CASQLGPGQGDYGYTF.

This sequence joins TRBV29-1 and TRBJ1-1; there is no DNA to check the TCRdb D call of TRBD1. The CDR3 covers 12 residues. CDR1 is SQVTM and CDR2 is ANQGSEA in the germline V gene. The CDR3 is CRVLGANTEAFF. The full variable domain, in which reference TRBV29-1 and TRBJ1-1 provide the parts outside the CDR3, is SAVISQKPSRDICQRGTSLTIQCQVDSQVTMMFWYRQQPGQSLTLIATANQGSEATYESGFVIDKFPISRPNLTFSTLTVSNMSPEDSSIYLCRVLGANTEAFFGQGTRLTVV.

This chain uses TRBV5-5 with TRBJ2-4; TCRdb outputs TRBD1, but without DNA this stays unchecked. The length of the CDR3 is 15 residues. Germline CDR1 and CDR2: SGHKS and YYEKEE (reference sequence). The CDR3 sequence is CASSLSTGAMNIQYF.

V usage is TRBV19 and J usage is TRBJ2-2. Germline V gene lookup returns CDR1 LNHDA and CDR2 SQIVND (reference sequence). The CDR3 length is 14 residues. The CDR3 loop is CASLDRSNTGELFF. The whole variable domain, remainder taken from reference TRBV19 and TRBJ2-2, is DGGITQSPKYLFRKEGQNVTLSCEQNLNHDAMYWYRQDPGQGLRLIYYSQIVNDFQKGDIAEGYSVSREKKESFPLTVTSAQKNPTAFYLCASLDRSNTGELFFGEGSRLTVL.

This chain links TRBV12-3 or TRBV12-4 with TRBJ2-1; TCRdb indicates TRBD2, and absent DNA this call remains unverified. This CDR3 comprises 15 residues. This CDR3 reads CASSRLAEGVSEQFF.

This chain connects TRBV5-1 to TRBJ2-1; TCRdb proposes TRBD2, but this gene call is untestable without DNA. The germline gives CDR1 SGHRS, CDR2 YFSETQ. The CDR3 runs 16 residues. CDR3 amino acids: CASGRTSGSKRDEQFF.

The CDR3 loop reads CSARTAGAFPGELFF. The chain combines TRBV20-1 with TRBJ2-2; as DNA is missing, the TRBD2 call by TCRdb cannot be tested. The germline gives CDR1 DFQATT, CDR2 SNEGSKA (reference sequence). CDR3 length: 15 residues.

This chain connects TRBV5-1 to TRBJ1-2. The CDR3 sequence is 13 residues long. Germline V lookup: CDR1 SGHRS, CDR2 YFSETQ. The CDR3 region is CASSLARLLGYTF.

The chain is built from TRBV5-6 and TRBJ2-3; the TCRdb call, TRBD2, lacks DNA for checking. CDR1 is SGHDT and CDR2 is YYEEEE in the germline V gene. CDR3 length equals 14 residues. CDR3: CASSPGTSGTKWYF.

This chain links TRBV7-8 with TRBJ2-5; TCRdb names TRBD1, which stays unverified in the absence of DNA. The CDR3 length is 12 residues. The germline CDR1 and CDR2 sequences are SGHVS and FQNEAQ. This chain's CDR3 is CATQDLQETQYF.